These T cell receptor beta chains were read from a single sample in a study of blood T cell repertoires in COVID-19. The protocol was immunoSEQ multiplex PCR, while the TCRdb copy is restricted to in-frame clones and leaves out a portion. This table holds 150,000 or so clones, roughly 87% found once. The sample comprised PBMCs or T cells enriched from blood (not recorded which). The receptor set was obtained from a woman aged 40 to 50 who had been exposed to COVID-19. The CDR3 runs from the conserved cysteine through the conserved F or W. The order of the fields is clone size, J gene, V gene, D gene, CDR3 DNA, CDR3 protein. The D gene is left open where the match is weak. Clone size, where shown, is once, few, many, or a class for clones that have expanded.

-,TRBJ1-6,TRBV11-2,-,TGTGCCAGCAGCCCGGGACAATTGAGCTCCTATAATTCACCCCTCCACTTT,CASSPGQLSSYNSPLHF
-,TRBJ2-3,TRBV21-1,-,TGTGCCACCTCCTGGGCCCCAACGGTCCTACCACCTAGCACAGATACGCAGTATTTT,CATSWAPTVLPPSTDTQYF
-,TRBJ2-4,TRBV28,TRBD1,TGTGCCAGCAGACCCGGACAGGGTGGGAACATTCAGTACTTC,CASRPGQGGNIQYF
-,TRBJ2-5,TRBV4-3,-,TGCGCCAGCAGCCAAGATCGGGGGGCCCAAGAGACCCAGTACTTC,CASSQDRGAQETQYF
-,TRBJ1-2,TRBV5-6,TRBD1,TGTGCCAGCAGCATACCGGGACAGGGGGACTATGGCTACACCTTC,CASSIPGQGDYGYTF
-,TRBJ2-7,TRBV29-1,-,TGCAGCGTTGAAGAACAAAGCTACGAGCAGTACTTC,CSVEEQSYEQYF
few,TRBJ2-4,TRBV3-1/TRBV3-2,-,TGTGCCAGCAGCCAAGGGGGCCTGGACATTCAGTACTTC,CASSQGGLDIQYF
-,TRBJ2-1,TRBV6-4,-,TGTGCCAGCAGTCTTGAAGCGTCGAACGGTGAGCAGTTCTTC,CASSLEASNGEQFF
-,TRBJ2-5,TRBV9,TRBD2,TGTGCCAGCAGCGTAGCGTCGTGGACTAGCGGGCGGGAGACCCAGTACTTC,CASSVASWTSGRETQYF
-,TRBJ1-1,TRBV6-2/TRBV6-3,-,TGTGCCAGCAGTTCTGGGGGCTCGGGCACTGAAGCTTTCTTT,CASSSGGSGTEAFF
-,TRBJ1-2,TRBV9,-,TGTGCCAGCAGCGTAGTTGGGGGAGGGGGCTACACCTTC,CASSVVGGGGYTF
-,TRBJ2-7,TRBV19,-,TGTGCCAGTAGTATAGCCGAGGGCGACGAGCAGTACTTC,CASSIAEGDEQYF
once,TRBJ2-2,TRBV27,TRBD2,TGTGCCAGCAGTTTAGAGCGGGAGAACACCGGGGAGCTGTTTTTT,CASSLERENTGELFF